This T cell receptor beta chain appears in the sequencing data of a study of shared T cell receptors in the human thymus. TCRdb keeps only in-frame clones here, not all; method: immunoSEQ multiplex PCR. The data show more than 550,000 clones, with over 75% seen just once and under 0.01% held by the top ten. The CDR3 covers 15 residues. Germline CDR1 reads MNHEY; CDR2 reads SVGAGI. V gave up 6 bases and J gave up 2 bases; unmatched junction bases: 10. These data also featured in a second study, about human thymus T cells. Turning to that study: Having corrective surgery for congenital heart defects, healthy Finnish infants were the ones who donated. Thymus pieces cut out during corrective heart surgery were the tissue that was used. There appeared to be biased usage of V and J genes in thymic and blood repertoires. Related research found strongly overlapping thymic repertoires in unrelated individuals.

The genes are TRBV6-5 and TRBJ2-7; 7 positions match TRBD1. The sequencing input was thymocytes. The TCR sequence derives from a boy in the first two years of life with a congenital heart defect. The CDR3 region has the DNA TGTGCCAGCAGCAACGGGACAGAAGCACCCTACGAGCAGTACTTC. The encoded protein is CASSNGTEAPYEQYF.